This TCR beta chain was retrieved from a study of T-cell reconstitution after alpha-beta-depleted transplantation in children (dated by TCRdb to about 2016). At the level of the whole study: Using TCR repertoire profiling, the study quantitatively followed how T-cell immune reconstitution unfolded in children after TCRalphabeta/CD19-depleted allogeneic hematopoietic cell transplantation.

V is pruned by 4 bases and J by 7 bases, leaving 11 bases of the junction without a gene match. CDR1 and CDR2, per the germline V gene (reference sequence), are LGHDT and YNNKEL. Including the terminal cysteine and phenylalanine, the CDR3 comprises 16 residues. Only the CDR3 DNA stays, 48 bases, in frame from base 1. Receptors were amplified or captured by PCR. The data were produced on an Illumina HiSeq 2500. Molecular barcoding was employed in the preparation of TCR libraries, with unique molecular identifiers being used to normalize TCRbeta repertoire quantification. TCRdb ran its own pipeline on the public reads, namely fastp trimming at Q25 and MiXCR clone calling, and kept in-frame beta chains. Identical CDR3 protein sequences are pooled into one entry, listed with their most common genes and DNA. For this sample the table gives about 110,000 distinct CDR3 sequences, of which approximately 10% were detected only once. The ten largest clones capture about 8.8% of the sample.

This clonotype occurred many times. Its antigen specificity is not known. The record has no base qualities; no much larger clone is one base away. The sample here was PBMCs from the stem cell graft donor, taken from the stem cell graft. This sequence uses TRBV3-1 and TRBJ2-5; 11 nucleotides in the junction match TRBD2. The source is a human donor who donated a stem cell graft to a child with acute lymphoblastic leukemia. The CDR3 is CASSPGTSGRVGTQYF. The nucleotides read TGTGCCAGCAGCCCCGGGACTAGCGGACGGGTCGGGACCCAGTACTTC.